Following are 7 T cell receptor beta chains from one sample sequenced in a study of cytomegalovirus exposure and HLA in healthy donors. PCR used 60 Vbeta primers and 13 Jbeta primers. Here immunoSEQ multiplex PCR was the method, and the copy in TCRdb shows in-frame clones only, minus some. Reported are tens of thousands of clones; the ten largest clones contain about 2.3%. Input material: PBMCs. The receptors were gathered from a female donor in good health and CMV-seronegative.

The chain couples TRBV4-2 to TRBJ2-3; unclear D gene. Trimming left V 0 bases short and J 0 bases short, with 7 bases between. The CDR3 is made up of 15 amino acids. Germline V CDR1 and CDR2: LGHNA, YNFKEQ. This CDR3 is CASSQDQISTDTQYF. In DNA form, the CDR3 reads TGTGCCAGCAGCCAAGATCAGATCAGCACAGATACGCAGTATTTT.

The chain combines TRBV5-4 with TRBJ2-7; the D is unclear. The CDR3 has 13 amino acids. The germline gives CDR1 SGHNT, CDR2 YYREEE (reference sequence). V shed 0 bases and J shed 2 bases, with 6 bases lying between them. Here the CDR3 reads CASSLDLTYEQYF. The CDR3 DNA reads as TGTGCCAGCAGCTTGGACCTAACCTACGAGCAGTACTTC.

The chain carries TRBV5-6 and TRBJ2-7, with 10 nucleotides matching TRBD2. The ends lost 1 base at V and 1 base at J; junction bases unmatched: 11. The CDR3 consists of 18 residues. The germline V gene encodes CDR1 SGHDT and CDR2 YYEEEE. CDR3 loop: CASSLTGLPSGSSYEQYF. CDR3 bases: TGTGCCAGCAGCTTGACAGGGTTACCTAGCGGGAGTTCCTACGAGCAGTACTTC.

V is TRBV28 and J is TRBJ1-2, with D hard to call. Per the germline V gene, CDR1 is MDHEN and CDR2 is SYDVKM. This CDR3 contains 14 residues. Trimming removed 2 bases from V and 9 bases from J, with 16 bases in between. The DNA of the CDR3 is TGTGCCAGCAGTTTAGATAGAACCTGGTTAAGCTACACCTTC. It is translated as CASSLDRTWLSYTF.

V gene TRBV28 combines with J gene TRBJ2-1, with 12 positions matching TRBD2. The germline V gene has CDR1 MDHEN and CDR2 SYDVKM. Losses at the gene ends were 6 bases for V and 7 bases for J; bases not matched to a gene: 4. The CDR3 spans 14 residues. The chain's CDR3 is CASRRTSGTNEQFF. In DNA, the CDR3 is TGTGCCAGCAGGCGGACTAGCGGGACTAATGAGCAGTTCTTC.

Notes on this clone: One end of the junction does not line up with germline, which may come from a read error. In DNA, the CDR3 is TGTGCCAGCAGTGAATCGAACAGGTTAGGGCCTTTC. It is translated as CASSESNRLGPF. The chain links TRBV6-1 to TRBJ1-2; tentative D call: TRBD1 (5 bases). Germline CDR1 and CDR2: MNHNS and SASEGT. This CDR3 has 12 residues.

The V and J genes are TRBV4-2 and TRBJ1-1, with no clear D. The CDR3 consists of 15 residues. V shed 0 bases and J shed 0 bases, with 8 bases lying between them. Germline-derived CDR1 and CDR2 are LGHNA and YNFKEQ. The CDR3 DNA reads TGTGCCAGCAGCCAAGATTCAGGATTGAACACTGAAGCTTTCTTT. Its translation: CASSQDSGLNTEAFF.